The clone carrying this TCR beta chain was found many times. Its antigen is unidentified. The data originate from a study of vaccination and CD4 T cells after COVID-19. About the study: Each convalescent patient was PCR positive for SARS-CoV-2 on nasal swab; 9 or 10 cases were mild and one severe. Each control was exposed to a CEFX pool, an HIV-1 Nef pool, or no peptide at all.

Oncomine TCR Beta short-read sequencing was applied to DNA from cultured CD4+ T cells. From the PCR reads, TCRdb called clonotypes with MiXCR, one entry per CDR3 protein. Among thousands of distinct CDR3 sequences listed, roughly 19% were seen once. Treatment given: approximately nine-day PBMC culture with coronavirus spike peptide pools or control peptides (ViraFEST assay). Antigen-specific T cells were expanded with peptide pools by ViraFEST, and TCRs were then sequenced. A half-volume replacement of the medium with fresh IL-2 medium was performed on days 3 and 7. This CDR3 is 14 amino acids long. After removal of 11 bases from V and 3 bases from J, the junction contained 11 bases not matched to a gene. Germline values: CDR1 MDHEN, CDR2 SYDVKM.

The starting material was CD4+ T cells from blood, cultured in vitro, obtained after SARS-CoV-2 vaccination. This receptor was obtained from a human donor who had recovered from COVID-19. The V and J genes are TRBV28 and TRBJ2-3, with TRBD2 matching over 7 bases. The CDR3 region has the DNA TGTGCCTCTACTTGGCGGGAGTTAACAGATACGCAGTATTTT. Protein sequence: CASTWRELTDTQYF.